This passage covers 20 T cell receptor beta chains from one sample sequenced in a study of blood T cells in healthy people across ages (dated by TCRdb to between 2014 and 2016). Receptor libraries were prepared by 5' RACE. The instrument was an Illumina HiSeq 2500. The second PCR ran for roughly 7 to 12 cycles and used a J-beta primer mix along with a sample-barcoded 5' primer. TCRdb trimmed the raw reads at Q25, called clones with MiXCR and kept productive beta chains. Each record represents a unique CDR3 protein, reported with the most common genes and DNA among its rows. This sample gives 500,000 to 700,000 distinct CDR3 sequences in total; about 30% of them show up just once. The top ten clones comprise 15% to 18% of the sample. The sample comprised blood. These receptors were collected from an elderly woman in good health.

This clonotype showed up many times. This chain connects TRBV2 to TRBJ2-7, with D perhaps TRBD1 (5 bases). The CDR3 covers 12 residues. From germline, CDR1 is SNHLY and CDR2 FYNNEI. V was pared by 4 bases and J by 6 bases, with 10 bases between. CDR3 sequence reads: CASSAQGGEQYF. The DNA of the CDR3 is TGTGCCAGCAGTGCCCAGGGTGGCGAGCAGTACTTC.

This clonotype was seen at least ten times. The chain employs TRBV20-1 and TRBJ1-6; weak D call: TRBD1 (5 bases). V was pared by 3 bases and J by 2 bases, with 11 bases between. The CDR3 consists of 15 residues. The V gene's germline CDR1 is DFQATT and CDR2 SNEGSKA (reference sequence). The CDR3 coding sequence is TGCAGTGCTAGTGGTAGGGGCACCTATAATTCACCCCTCCACTTT. This gives the protein CSASGRGTYNSPLHF.

This clonotype appeared many times. The V call is TRBV25-1, the J call TRBJ2-7; a possible D gene is TRBD1 (6 bases). The length of the CDR3 is 16 residues. Trimming took 4 bases from V and 0 from J, leaving 16 bases between them. Germline assignment: CDR1 MGHDK and CDR2 SYGVNS. CDR3 coding DNA: TGTGCCAGCAGTGGGCCACCCCTCAGGGGCTCCTACGAGCAGTACTTC. The encoded protein is CASSGPPLRGSYEQYF.

This clonotype appeared many times. The J gene is TRBJ2-3, the V gene TRBV5-1, with D perhaps assigned TRBD1 or TRBD2 (5 bases each). In germline, CDR1 is SGHRS, CDR2 YFSETQ. Trimming cost V 0 bases and J 2 bases, with 10 bases left between them. This CDR3 region has 15 residues. CDR3 residues: CASSLAGTYTDTQYF. As DNA, the CDR3 is TGCGCCAGCAGCTTGGCGGGGACCTACACAGATACGCAGTATTTT.

This clonotype was seen many times. The chain carries TRBV7-2 and TRBJ2-1; 7 bases line up with TRBD1. With 7 bases clipped from V and 8 bases from J, the junction kept 5 bases outside the gene matches. Germline assignment: CDR1 SGHTA and CDR2 FQGNSA. This CDR3 region has 12 residues. The chain's CDR3 is CASTEQGDEQFF. The CDR3 DNA reads TGTGCCAGCACCGAGCAGGGGGATGAGCAGTTCTTC. The whole variable domain, filled in from reference TRBV7-2 and TRBJ2-1, reads GAGVSQSPSNKVTEKGKDVELRCDPISGHTALYWYRQSLGQGLEFLIYFQGNSAPDKSGLPSDRFSAERTGGSVSTLTIQRTQQEDSAVYLCASTEQGDEQFFGPGTRLTVL.

This clonotype turned up a few times. The V and J genes are TRBV12-3 or TRBV12-4 and TRBJ1-6; D call uncertain. This CDR3 is 13 amino acids long. V was cut by 1 base and J by 11 bases, with 9 bases left in between. CDR3 loop: CASSLGPAAPLHF. DNA of the CDR3: TGTGCCAGCAGTTTAGGGCCGGCGGCACCCCTCCACTTT.

A word on this clonotype: This may be a read error: a much more frequent sequence differs by one nucleotide. This chain links TRBV5-1 with TRBJ1-6; D uncertain. The V gene's germline CDR1 is SGHRS and CDR2 YFSETQ. The CDR3 covers 15 residues. This chain's CDR3 is CASSLGSFVFSPRHF. The CDR3 nucleotides read TGCGCCAGCAGCTTGGGGTCTTTCGTATTTTCACCCCGCCACTTT.

The V gene is TRBV29-1, the J gene TRBJ2-1; 9 bases are shared with TRBD2. Germline V gene lookup returns CDR1 SQVTM and CDR2 ANQGSEA. V was clipped by 7 bases and J by 3 bases; unmatched bases: 7. CDR3 length equals 14 residues. CDR3 nucleotide sequence: TGCAGCGGCGTAGCGGGAGCGGTCTACAATGAGCAGTTCTTC. This sequence encodes CSGVAGAVYNEQFF.

This clonotype appeared many times. The chain employs TRBV6-1 and TRBJ2-7, with D tentatively TRBD1 (6 bases). V shed 8 bases and J shed 2 bases, with 16 bases lying between them. This CDR3 contains 14 residues. Germline CDR1 MNHNS, CDR2 SASEGT. The CDR3 DNA sequence: TGTGCCAGCCGGCAGGGACAAAGGACCTACGAGCAGTACTTC. It encodes CASRQGQRTYEQYF.

J is TRBJ2-3 and V is TRBV25-1; D not certain. Deletions cut 4 bases from V and 1 base from J, with 12 bases between. The CDR3 covers 15 residues. Germline V gene data show CDR1 as MGHDK and CDR2 as SYGVNS. CDR3 DNA sequence: TGTGCCAGCAGTGGTGAGCAGAAAGGCACAGATACGCAGTATTTT. It is translated as CASSGEQKGTDTQYF.

The table lists this clonotype with many counts. The rearrangement joins TRBV2 to TRBJ2-3; a possible D gene is TRBD2 (5 bases). This CDR3 contains 12 residues. V was trimmed by 6 bases and J by 4 bases, leaving 8 bases between them. Germline V gene lookup returns CDR1 SNHLY and CDR2 FYNNEI. The CDR3 DNA reads as TGTGCCAGCAGCGGGGATTCAGATACGCAGTATTTT. As protein: CASSGDSDTQYF.

This chain connects TRBV5-1 to TRBJ1-1; D gene uncertain. The CDR3 contains 12 residues. Germline CDR1 reads SGHRS; CDR2 reads YFSETQ. Trimming stripped 4 bases from V and 11 bases from J, with 15 bases between. CDR3 residues: CASSTGGRGAFF. The CDR3 coding sequence is TGCGCCAGCAGCACCGGCGGACGTGGCGCTTTCTTT.

This clonotype was counted at least ten times. The J gene is TRBJ2-7, the V gene TRBV4-3, with 7 bases identical to TRBD2. Trimming took 0 bases from V and 3 from J; bases not matched to a gene: 5. The V gene's germline CDR1 is LGHNA and CDR2 YSLEER. The CDR3 length is 15 residues. Written as DNA, the CDR3 is TGCGCCAGCAGCCAAGAAGGGTGGGGGGGCTACGAGCAGTACTTC. Translation gives CASSQEGWGGYEQYF.

This clonotype was picked up a small number of times. V usage is TRBV20-1 and J usage is TRBJ1-4; 10 bases agree with TRBD1. Germline CDR1 and CDR2: DFQATT and SNEGSKA (reference sequence). The junction had 8 bases not matched to a gene; V was cut back by 5 bases and J by 8 bases. CDR3 length equals 14 residues. The CDR3 loop is CSAPRQGAGEKLFF. CDR3 nucleotides: TGCAGTGCTCCCCGACAGGGGGCGGGAGAAAAACTGTTTTTT.

The sample holds many counts of this clonotype. The chain employs TRBV7-3 and TRBJ2-5; no reliable D call. The CDR3 covers 14 residues. Germline values: CDR1 SGHTA, CDR2 FQGTGA. V dropped 5 bases and J dropped 2 bases, with 12 bases sitting between them. CDR3 in DNA: TGTGCCAGCAGCGACCGGACGAGTCAAGAGACCCAGTACTTC. It codes for CASSDRTSQETQYF.

A remark on this clonotype: This may arise from a read error, as a much more abundant clone is one base away. The chain has TRBV7-2 and TRBJ1-4; TRBD1 is a possible D gene (5 bases). Germline V gene lookup returns CDR1 SGHTA and CDR2 FQGNSA. This CDR3 is built from 14 residues. The CDR3 sequence is CAGSRDPADEKLFF. The CDR3, as DNA: TGTGCCGGCAGCCGGGACCCGGCGGATGAAAAACTGTTTTTT.

The CDR3 sequence is CASSLYSRGGNTEAFF. The CDR3 DNA sequence: TGTGCCAGCAGCTTATATTCCAGGGGAGGGAACACTGAAGCTTTCTTT. The chain carries TRBV7-6 and TRBJ1-1; a possible D gene is TRBD1 (6 bases). CDR3 size: 16 residues. Trimming pared 2 bases from V and 1 base from J, leaving 14 bases between. Germline-derived CDR1 and CDR2 are SGHVS and FNYEAQ.

This clonotype was recorded a few times. The chain uses TRBV5-1 and TRBJ2-3; D might be TRBD2 (5 bases). Germline assignment: CDR1 SGHRS and CDR2 YFSETQ. Trimming left V 0 bases short and J 14 bases short, with 22 bases between. This CDR3 spans 15 amino acids. In nucleotides, the CDR3 is TGCGCCAGCAGCTTGGACGGTGCGGAGGTTAACCCGACGTATTTT. Its translation: CASSLDGAEVNPTYF.

This rearrangement joins TRBV9 to TRBJ2-2, with D possibly matching TRBD1 (7 bases). The CDR3 is made up of 15 amino acids. Germline CDR1 and CDR2: SGDLS and YYNGEE. The V gene lost 2 bases and the J gene lost 2 bases, with 10 bases spanning the gap. CDR3 sequence reads: CASSVQGGNTGELFF. Written as DNA, the CDR3 is TGTGCCAGCAGCGTGCAGGGGGGCAACACCGGGGAGCTGTTTTTT.

This clonotype was found a few times. A clone one base away is much larger, so this may be a read error. The rearrangement joins TRBV20-1 to TRBJ2-1, with D possibly matching TRBD1 (6 bases). CDR3 length equals 15 residues. Trimming removed 1 base from V and 7 bases from J, with 17 bases in between. Germline V gene data show CDR1 as DFQATT and CDR2 as SNEGSKA (reference sequence). The CDR3 region has the DNA TGCAGTGCTAGAGGTTGGGCCAACAGGGAGAATGAGCAGTTCTTC. It is translated as CSARGWANRENEQFF.